This TCR beta chain was sequenced for a study of shared clonotypes between healthy human individuals. A remark on this clone: The target antigen is unknown.

Data came from immunoSEQ multiplex PCR; TCRdb stores just in-frame clones and leaves some out. The sample gives 1,400,000 or so clones, 98% of which show up once; around 0.38% is in the top ten. The CDR3 has 15 residues. From germline, CDR1 is SGHRS and CDR2 YFSETQ. Trimming removed 0 bases from V and 3 bases from J, with 12 bases in between. Study-level results: Some naive CD4 clonotypes, roughly 4.8%, turned up in common across a handful of donors.

This TCR was recovered from a man in his thirties or forties in good health. The gene calls are TRBV5-1 and TRBJ1-2; D remains ambiguous. The sequencing sample was made of naive CD4+ T cells sorted from blood. Described subset: CD45RA+ positively selected. The CDR3 DNA reads as TGCGCCAGCAGCTTGGTTTTTCCCTCCGACTATGGCTACACCTTC. Its translation: CASSLVFPSDYGYTF.